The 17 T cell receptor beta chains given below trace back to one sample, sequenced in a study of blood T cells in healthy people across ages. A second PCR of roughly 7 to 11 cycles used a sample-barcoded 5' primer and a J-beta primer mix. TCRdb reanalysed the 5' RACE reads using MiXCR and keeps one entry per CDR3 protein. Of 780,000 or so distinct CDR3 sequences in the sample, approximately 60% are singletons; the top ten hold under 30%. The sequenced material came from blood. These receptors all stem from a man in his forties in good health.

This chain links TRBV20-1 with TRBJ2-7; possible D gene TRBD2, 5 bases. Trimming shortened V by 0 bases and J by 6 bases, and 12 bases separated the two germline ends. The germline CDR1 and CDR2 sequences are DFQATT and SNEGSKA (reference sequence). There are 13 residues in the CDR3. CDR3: CSARDGLDVEQYF. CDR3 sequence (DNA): TGCAGTGCTAGAGATGGACTCGATGTCGAGCAGTACTTC.

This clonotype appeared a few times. CDR3 amino acids: CSAPDSSNYGYTF. In DNA, the CDR3 is TGCAGTGCCCCGGACAGTTCCAACTATGGCTACACCTTC. J is TRBJ1-2 and V is TRBV20-1; weak D call: TRBD1 (6 bases). Looked up from germline, CDR1 is DFQATT and CDR2 is SNEGSKA (reference sequence). V dropped 6 bases and J dropped 2 bases, with 13 bases sitting between them. The CDR3 totals 13 residues.

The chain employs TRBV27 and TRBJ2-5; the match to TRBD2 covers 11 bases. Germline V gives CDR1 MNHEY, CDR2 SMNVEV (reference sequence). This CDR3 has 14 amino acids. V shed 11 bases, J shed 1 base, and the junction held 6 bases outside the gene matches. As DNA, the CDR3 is TGTGCCTCCGCGGGACTAGCGGTCCAAGAGACCCAGTACTTC. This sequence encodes CASAGLAVQETQYF.

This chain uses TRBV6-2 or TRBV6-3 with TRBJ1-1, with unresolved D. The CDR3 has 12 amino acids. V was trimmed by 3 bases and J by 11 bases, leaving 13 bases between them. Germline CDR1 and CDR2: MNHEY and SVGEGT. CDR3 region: CASSYSRKSAFF. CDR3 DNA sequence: TGTGCCAGCAGTTATTCTAGGAAATCGGCTTTCTTT.

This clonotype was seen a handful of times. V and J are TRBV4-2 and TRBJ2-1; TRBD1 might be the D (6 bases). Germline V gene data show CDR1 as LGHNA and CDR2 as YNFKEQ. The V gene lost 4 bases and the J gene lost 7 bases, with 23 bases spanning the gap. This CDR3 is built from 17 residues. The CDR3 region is CASSRGTGLVIGNEQFF. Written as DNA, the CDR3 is TGTGCCAGCAGCCGCGGTACAGGGTTGGTTATTGGGAATGAGCAGTTCTTC.

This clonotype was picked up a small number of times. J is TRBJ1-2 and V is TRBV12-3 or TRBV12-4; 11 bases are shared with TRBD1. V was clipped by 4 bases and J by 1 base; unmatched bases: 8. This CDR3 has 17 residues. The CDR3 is CASSSRDRGTVNYGYTF. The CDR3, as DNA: TGTGCCAGCAGTTCCCGGGACAGGGGGACGGTTAACTATGGCTACACCTTC.

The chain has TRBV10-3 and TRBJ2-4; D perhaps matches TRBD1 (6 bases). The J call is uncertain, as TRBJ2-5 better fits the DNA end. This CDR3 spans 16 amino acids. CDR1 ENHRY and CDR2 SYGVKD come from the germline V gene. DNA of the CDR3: TGTGCCATCAGTGAGTCCCCGGCAGGGGATGAGGGGACCCAGTACTTC. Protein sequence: CAISESPAGDEGTQYF.

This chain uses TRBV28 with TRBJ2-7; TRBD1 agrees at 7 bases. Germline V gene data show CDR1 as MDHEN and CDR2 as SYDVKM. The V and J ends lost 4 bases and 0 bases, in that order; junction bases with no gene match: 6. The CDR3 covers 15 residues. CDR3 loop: CASSYPGQSSYEQYF. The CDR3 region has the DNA TGTGCCAGCAGTTACCCGGGACAGAGCTCCTACGAGCAGTACTTC. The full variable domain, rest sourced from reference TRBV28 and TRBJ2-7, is DVKVTQSSRYLVKRTGEKVFLECVQDMDHENMFWYRQDPGLGLRLIYFSYDVKMKEKGDIPEGYSVSREKKERFSLILESASTNQTSMYLCASSYPGQSSYEQYFGPGTRLTVT.

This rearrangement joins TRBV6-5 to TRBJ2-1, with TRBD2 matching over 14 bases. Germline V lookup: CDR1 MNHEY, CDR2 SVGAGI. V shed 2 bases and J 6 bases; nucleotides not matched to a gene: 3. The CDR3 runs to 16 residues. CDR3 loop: CASSYPGTSGSNEQFF. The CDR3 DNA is TGTGCCAGCAGTTACCCCGGGACTAGCGGGAGCAATGAGCAGTTCTTC.

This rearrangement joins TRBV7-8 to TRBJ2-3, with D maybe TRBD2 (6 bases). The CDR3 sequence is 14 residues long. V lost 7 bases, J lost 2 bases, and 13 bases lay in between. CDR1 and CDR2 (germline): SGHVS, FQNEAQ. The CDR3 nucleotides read TGTGCCAGCACCAGACTAGGTAACACAGATACGCAGTATTTT. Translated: CASTRLGNTDTQYF.

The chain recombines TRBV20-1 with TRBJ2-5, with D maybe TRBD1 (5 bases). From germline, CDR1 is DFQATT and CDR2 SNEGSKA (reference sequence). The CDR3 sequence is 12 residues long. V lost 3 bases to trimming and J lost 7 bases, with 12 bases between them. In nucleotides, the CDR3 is TGCAGTGCTAGCGACAGCACCGGGACCCAGTACTTC. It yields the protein CSASDSTGTQYF.

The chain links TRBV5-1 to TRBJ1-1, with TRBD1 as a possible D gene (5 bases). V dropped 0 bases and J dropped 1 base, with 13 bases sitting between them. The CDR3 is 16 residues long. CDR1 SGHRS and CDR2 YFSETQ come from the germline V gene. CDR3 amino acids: CASSLARRAANTEAFF. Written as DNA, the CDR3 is TGCGCCAGCAGCTTGGCCCGCAGGGCGGCGAACACTGAAGCTTTCTTT.

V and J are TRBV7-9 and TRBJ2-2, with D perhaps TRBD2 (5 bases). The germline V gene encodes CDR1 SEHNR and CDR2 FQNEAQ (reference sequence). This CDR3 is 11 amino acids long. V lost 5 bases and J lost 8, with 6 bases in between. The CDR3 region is CASSGGGELFF. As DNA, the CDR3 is TGTGCCAGCAGCGGAGGTGGGGAGCTGTTTTTT.

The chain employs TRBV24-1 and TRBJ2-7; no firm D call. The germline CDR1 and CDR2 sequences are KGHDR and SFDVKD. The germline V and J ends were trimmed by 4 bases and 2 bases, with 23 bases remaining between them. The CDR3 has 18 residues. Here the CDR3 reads CATSDNGGTGEFAYEQYF. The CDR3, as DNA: TGTGCCACCAGTGACAATGGCGGCACGGGTGAATTCGCCTACGAGCAGTACTTC.

The DNA of the CDR3 is TGTGCCAGCAGTGAAGCTAGTGATGAGTTCTTC. This sequence encodes CASSEASDEFF. The chain links TRBV6-1 to TRBJ2-1, with no clear D. The V and J ends lost 0 bases and 14 bases respectively, with 8 bases between them. Germline assignment: CDR1 MNHNS and CDR2 SASEGT. This CDR3 is built from 11 residues.

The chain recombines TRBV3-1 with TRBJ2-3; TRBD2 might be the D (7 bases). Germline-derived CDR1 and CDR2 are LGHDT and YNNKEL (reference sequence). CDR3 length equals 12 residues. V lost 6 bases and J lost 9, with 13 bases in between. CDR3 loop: CASRLEGGTQYF. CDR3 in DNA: TGTGCCAGCAGGCTCGAGGGGGGGACGCAGTATTTT.

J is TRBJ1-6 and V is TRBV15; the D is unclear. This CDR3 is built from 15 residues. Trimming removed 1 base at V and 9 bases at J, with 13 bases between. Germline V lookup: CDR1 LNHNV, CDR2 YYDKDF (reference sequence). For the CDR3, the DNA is TGTGCCACCAGCAGAGTTGGGGTAGGAAGTTCACCCCTCCACTTT. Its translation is CATSRVGVGSSPLHF.